This section outlines one T cell receptor (beta chain) sequence together with its context. What it binds is unknown. Assay used: immunoSEQ multiplex PCR; TCRdb lists only in-frame clones, some missing. In the table there are some 30,000 clones, roughly 90% of which are singletons. The data derive from a study of lymphopenia after photon versus proton radiotherapy. General study results and limits: Under photons, naive T cells and diversity fell while effector/memory populations rose.

V gave up 1 base and J gave up 3 bases, with 15 bases separating them. The CDR3 consists of 16 residues. CDR1 is SGHVS and CDR2 is FQNEAQ in the germline V gene. The TCR comes from a woman aged 50 to 60 with pancreatic cancer. Sequenced material: peripheral blood, taken from a patient treated with photon-based radiotherapy. The V call is TRBV7-8, the J call TRBJ1-1, with D perhaps TRBD1 (5 bases). This CDR3 is CASSLGGILGDTEAFF. As DNA, the CDR3 is TGTGCCAGCAGCTTAGGCGGCATCCTAGGGGACACTGAAGCTTTCTTT.